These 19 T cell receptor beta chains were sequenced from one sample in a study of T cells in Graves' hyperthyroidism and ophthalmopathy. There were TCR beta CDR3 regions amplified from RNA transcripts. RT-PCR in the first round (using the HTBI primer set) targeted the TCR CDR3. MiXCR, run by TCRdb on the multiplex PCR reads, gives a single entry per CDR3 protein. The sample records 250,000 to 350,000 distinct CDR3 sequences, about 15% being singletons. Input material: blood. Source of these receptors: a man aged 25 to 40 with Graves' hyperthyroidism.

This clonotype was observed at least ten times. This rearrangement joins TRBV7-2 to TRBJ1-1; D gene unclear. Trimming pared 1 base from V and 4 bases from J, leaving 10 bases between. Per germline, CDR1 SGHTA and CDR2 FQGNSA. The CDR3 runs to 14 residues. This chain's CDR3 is CASSLVAAGTEAFF. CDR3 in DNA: TGTGCCAGCAGCTTAGTAGCTGCCGGCACTGAAGCTTTCTTT.

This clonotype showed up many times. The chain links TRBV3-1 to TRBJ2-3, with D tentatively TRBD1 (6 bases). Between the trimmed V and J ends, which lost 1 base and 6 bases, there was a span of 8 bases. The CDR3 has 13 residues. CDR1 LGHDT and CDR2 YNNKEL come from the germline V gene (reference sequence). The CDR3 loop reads CASSQGRGDTQYF. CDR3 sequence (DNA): TGTGCCAGCAGCCAAGGAAGGGGGGATACGCAGTATTTT.

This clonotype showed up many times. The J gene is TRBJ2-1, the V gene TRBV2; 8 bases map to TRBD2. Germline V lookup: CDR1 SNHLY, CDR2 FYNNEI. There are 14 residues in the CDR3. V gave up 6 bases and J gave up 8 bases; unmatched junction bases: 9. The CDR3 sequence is CASRGTRGSDEQFF. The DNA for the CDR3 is TGTGCCAGCAGAGGGACTAGAGGTTCCGATGAGCAGTTCTTC.

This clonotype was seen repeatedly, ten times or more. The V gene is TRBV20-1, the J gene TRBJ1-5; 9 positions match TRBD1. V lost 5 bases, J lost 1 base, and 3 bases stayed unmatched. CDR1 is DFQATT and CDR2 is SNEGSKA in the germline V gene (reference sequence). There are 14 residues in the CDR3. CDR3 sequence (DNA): TGCAGTGCTCAGACAGGGGGAAGCAATCAGCCCCAGCATTTT. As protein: CSAQTGGSNQPQHF.

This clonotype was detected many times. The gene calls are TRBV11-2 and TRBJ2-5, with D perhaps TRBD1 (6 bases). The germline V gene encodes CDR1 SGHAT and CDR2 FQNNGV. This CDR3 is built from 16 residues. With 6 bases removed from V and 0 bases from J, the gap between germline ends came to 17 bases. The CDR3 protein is CASRATGPLNQETQYF. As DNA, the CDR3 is TGTGCCAGCAGGGCCACAGGGCCCCTAAACCAAGAGACCCAGTACTTC.

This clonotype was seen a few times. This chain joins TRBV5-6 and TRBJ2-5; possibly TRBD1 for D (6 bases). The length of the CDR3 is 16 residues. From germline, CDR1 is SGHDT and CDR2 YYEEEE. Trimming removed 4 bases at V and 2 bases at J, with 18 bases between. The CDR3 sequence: CASSPTPGAIQETQYF. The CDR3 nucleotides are TGTGCCAGCAGCCCAACTCCAGGGGCGATTCAAGAGACCCAGTACTTC.

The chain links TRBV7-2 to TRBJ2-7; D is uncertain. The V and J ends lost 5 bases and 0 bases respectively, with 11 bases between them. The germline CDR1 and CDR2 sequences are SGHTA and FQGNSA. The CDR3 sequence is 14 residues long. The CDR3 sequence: CASSPRRSSYEQYF. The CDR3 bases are TGTGCCAGCAGCCCTCGGCGGAGCTCCTACGAGCAGTACTTC.

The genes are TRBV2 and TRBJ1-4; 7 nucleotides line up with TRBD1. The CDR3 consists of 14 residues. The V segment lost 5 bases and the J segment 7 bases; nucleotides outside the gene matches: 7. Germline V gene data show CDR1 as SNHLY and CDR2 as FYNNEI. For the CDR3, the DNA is TGTGCCAGCAGTCAGGAGGGGGCAGGTGAAAAACTGTTTTTT. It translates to CASSQEGAGEKLFF.

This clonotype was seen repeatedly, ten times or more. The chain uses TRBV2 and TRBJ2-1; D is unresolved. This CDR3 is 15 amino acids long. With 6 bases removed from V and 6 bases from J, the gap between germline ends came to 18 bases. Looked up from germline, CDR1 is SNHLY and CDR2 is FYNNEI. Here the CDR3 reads CASSQQRPITNEQFF. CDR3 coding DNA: TGTGCCAGCAGCCAGCAGCGACCCATAACCAATGAGCAGTTCTTC.

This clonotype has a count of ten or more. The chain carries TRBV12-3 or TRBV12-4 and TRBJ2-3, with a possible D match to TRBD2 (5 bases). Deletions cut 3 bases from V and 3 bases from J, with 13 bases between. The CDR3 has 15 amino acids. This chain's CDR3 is CASSFGGSFTDTQYF. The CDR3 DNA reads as TGTGCCAGCAGTTTCGGTGGGAGCTTTACAGATACGCAGTATTTT.

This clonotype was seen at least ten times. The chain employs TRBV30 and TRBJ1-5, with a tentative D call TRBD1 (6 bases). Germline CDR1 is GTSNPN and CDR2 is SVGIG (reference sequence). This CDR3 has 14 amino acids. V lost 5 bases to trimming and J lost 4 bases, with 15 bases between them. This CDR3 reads CAWDLQGLNQPQHF. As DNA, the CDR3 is TGTGCCTGGGACTTACAGGGATTGAATCAGCCCCAGCATTTT.

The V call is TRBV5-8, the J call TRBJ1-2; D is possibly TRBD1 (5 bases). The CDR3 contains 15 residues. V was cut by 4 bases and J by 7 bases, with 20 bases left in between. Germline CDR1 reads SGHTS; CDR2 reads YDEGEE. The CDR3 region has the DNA TGTGCCAGCAGCCTAAGGACATCGAGAGCGGCTGGCTACACCTTC. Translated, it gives CASSLRTSRAAGYTF.

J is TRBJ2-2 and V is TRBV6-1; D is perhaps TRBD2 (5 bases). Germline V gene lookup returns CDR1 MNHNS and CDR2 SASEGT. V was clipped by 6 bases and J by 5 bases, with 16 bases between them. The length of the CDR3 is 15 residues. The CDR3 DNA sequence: TGTGCCAGCAGCACGGAGCGGACCTGGACCGGGGAGCTGTTTTTT. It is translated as CASSTERTWTGELFF.

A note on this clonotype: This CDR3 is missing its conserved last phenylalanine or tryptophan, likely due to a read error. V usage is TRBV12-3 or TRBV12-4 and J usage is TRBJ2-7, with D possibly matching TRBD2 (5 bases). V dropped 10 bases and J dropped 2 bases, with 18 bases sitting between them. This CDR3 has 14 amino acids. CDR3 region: CAIKGASRTYEQYL. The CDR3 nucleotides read TGTGCCATCAAGGGAGCTAGCAGAACCTACGAGCAGTACCTC.

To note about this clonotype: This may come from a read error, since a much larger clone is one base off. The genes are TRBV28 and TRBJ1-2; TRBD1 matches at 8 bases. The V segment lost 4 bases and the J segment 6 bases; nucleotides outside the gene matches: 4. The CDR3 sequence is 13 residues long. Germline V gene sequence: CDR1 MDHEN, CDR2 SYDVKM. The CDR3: CASSSSGGNGYTF. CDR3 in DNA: TGTGCCAGCAGTTCCTCAGGGGGCAATGGCTACACCTTC.

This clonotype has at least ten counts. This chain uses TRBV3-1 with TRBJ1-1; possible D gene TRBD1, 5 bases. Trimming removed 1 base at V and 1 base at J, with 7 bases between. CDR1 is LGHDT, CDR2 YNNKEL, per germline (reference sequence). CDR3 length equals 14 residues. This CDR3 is CASSQVGQNTEAFF. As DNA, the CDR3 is TGTGCCAGCAGCCAAGTTGGACAGAACACTGAAGCTTTCTTT.

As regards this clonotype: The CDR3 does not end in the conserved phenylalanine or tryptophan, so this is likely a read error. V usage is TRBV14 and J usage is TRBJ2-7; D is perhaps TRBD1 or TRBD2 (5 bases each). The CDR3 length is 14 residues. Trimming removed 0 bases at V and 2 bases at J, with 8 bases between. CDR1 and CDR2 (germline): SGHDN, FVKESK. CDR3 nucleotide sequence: TGTGCCAGCAGCCAAGATGGGGGTACCTACGAGCAGTACCTC. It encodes CASSQDGGTYEQYL.

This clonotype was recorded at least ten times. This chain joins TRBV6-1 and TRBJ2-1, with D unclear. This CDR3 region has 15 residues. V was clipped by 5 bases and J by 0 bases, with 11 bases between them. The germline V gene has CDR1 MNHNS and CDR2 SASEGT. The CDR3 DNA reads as TGTGCCAGCAGTTACGGGCAAAACTCCTACAATGAGCAGTTCTTC. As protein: CASSYGQNSYNEQFF.

DNA of the CDR3: TGTGCCAGCAGTTTATTATGGGGGGGGTCTACTGAAGCTTTCTTT. This translates into CASSLLWGGSTEAFF. V and J are TRBV27 and TRBJ1-1, with TRBD1 as a possible D gene (5 bases). V lost 1 base to trimming and J lost 5 bases, with 14 bases between them. CDR1 is MNHEY and CDR2 is SMNVEV in the germline V gene (reference sequence). The CDR3 contains 15 residues.